The clone carrying this T cell receptor (beta chain) was seen only a few times. Its specificity is not known. This sample was included in a study of T cell repertoires in cytomegalovirus infection. For the study at large: Selected CMV epitopes included recently identified HLA-C-restricted ones as well as well-studied HLA-B-restricted ones. Both a matching HLA type and CMV infection were indicated by public TCR beta signatures.

The CDR3 runs to 13 residues. CDR1 SNHLY and CDR2 FYNNEI come from the germline V gene. Trimming took 1 base from V and 2 from J, leaving 6 bases between them. General study results and limits: Dominating the ex vivo response were HLA-C-restricted CMV-specific TCR beta clonotypes.

TCRdb analysed the reads with MiXCR anew, one entry per CDR3 protein. Of about 920,000 distinct CDR3 sequences in the sample, approximately 32% were seen once. The TCR was taken from a human donor in good health (CMV status not recorded). Some clones in this sample may be carry-over from other donors' samples. This specimen was cultured CD8+ T cells from PBMCs, taken from culture after CMV antigen stimulation. This chain links TRBV2 with TRBJ2-7; the D is unclear. In DNA, the CDR3 is TGTGCCAGCAGTGAAGTCGGTCCCTACGAGCAGTACTTC. Amino acid sequence: CASSEVGPYEQYF.